A single sample gave rise to the 30 T cell receptor beta chains below, sequenced in a study of CD8+ T cells in alopecia areata. Sequencing templates came from extracted RNA that was reverse transcribed into cDNA. Measured with immunoSEQ multiplex PCR; TCRdb has only the in-frame clones, and not every one. Here the sample spans 110,000 to 150,000 clones, roughly 46% being singletons. The starting material was CD4+ T cells sorted from blood, obtained at week 0. The receptors come from a human donor with alopecia areata.

This clone was found a few times. At one boundary the junction diverges from the germline segment, which might be a read error. The chain links TRBV7-9 to TRBJ2-4; the match to TRBD2 covers 8 bases. The CDR3 is 16 residues long. Per the germline V gene, CDR1 is SEHNR and CDR2 is FQNEAQ (reference sequence). The CDR3 here is CASSVAGKLAKNIQYF. As DNA, the CDR3 is TGTGCCAGCAGCGTAGCGGGGAAACTAGCCAAAAACATTCAGTACTTC.

The rearrangement links TRBV10-3 to TRBJ2-3; 9 nucleotides line up with TRBD1. The V segment lost 8 bases and the J segment 4 bases; nucleotides outside the gene matches: 10. This CDR3 is built from 15 residues. Germline assignment: CDR1 ENHRY and CDR2 SYGVKD. CDR3 amino acids: CAIGVGQGGADTQYF. CDR3 in DNA: TGTGCCATCGGGGTGGGACAGGGAGGCGCAGATACGCAGTATTTT.

Here the CDR3 DNA reads TGTGCCAGCAGCTTGCGGCAGGCGAACACCGGGGAGCTGTTTTTT. Amino acid sequence: CASSLRQANTGELFF. The rearrangement links TRBV5-4 to TRBJ2-2; D uncertain. Deletions cut 1 base from V and 0 bases from J, with 7 bases between. The CDR3 totals 15 residues. Germline V gene data show CDR1 as SGHNT and CDR2 as YYREEE (reference sequence).

This rearrangement joins TRBV6-6 to TRBJ1-5; maybe TRBD1 (6 bases). V was cut by 4 bases and J by 7 bases, with 14 bases left in between. Looked up from germline, CDR1 is MNHNY and CDR2 is SVGAGI (reference sequence). The CDR3 extends over 14 amino acids. The CDR3 sequence: CASSSGQPPQPQHF. Here the CDR3 DNA reads TGTGCCAGCAGTTCTGGACAGCCGCCCCAGCCCCAGCATTTT.

The table lists this clone with a few counts. The rearrangement uses TRBV5-1 and TRBJ2-5; no clear D gene. Germline CDR1 reads SGHRS; CDR2 reads YFSETQ. This CDR3 has 11 amino acids. V was cut by 6 bases and J by 5 bases, with 8 bases left in between. The CDR3 nucleotides are TGCGCCAGCACTTCCGAGGAGACCCAGTACTTC. Its protein product is CASTSEETQYF. Full variable domain (outside the CDR3, taken from reference TRBV5-1 and TRBJ2-5): KAGVTQTPRYLIKTRGQQVTLSCSPISGHRSVSWYQQTPGQGLQFLFEYFSETQRNKGNFPGRFSGRQFSNSRSEMNVSTLELGDSALYLCASTSEETQYFGPGTRLLVL.

The V call is TRBV27, the J call TRBJ2-1, with D perhaps TRBD1 or TRBD2 (6 bases each). Germline CDR1 and CDR2: MNHEY and SMNVEV (reference sequence). V lost 0 bases to trimming and J lost 10 bases, with 10 bases between them. This CDR3 comprises 13 residues. Written as DNA, the CDR3 is TGTGCCAGCAGTTTATCGTGGGGGGCCGAGCAGTTCTTC. Translation: CASSLSWGAEQFF.

The V call is TRBV28, the J call TRBJ2-5; D might be TRBD2 (6 bases). V lost 4 bases, J lost 12 bases, and 12 bases lay in between. CDR1 is MDHEN, CDR2 SYDVKM, per germline. The CDR3 is 11 amino acids. The CDR3 loop reads CASSSGPGEYF. The CDR3 region has the DNA TGTGCCAGCAGTTCGGGACCGGGAGAGTACTTC.

The chain links TRBV7-2 to TRBJ1-5; possibly TRBD1 for D (6 bases). This CDR3 comprises 14 residues. Germline-derived CDR1 and CDR2 are SGHTA and FQGNSA. Trimming stripped 4 bases from V and 7 bases from J, with 14 bases between. CDR3 protein: CASSSNGGHQPQHF. The DNA for the CDR3 is TGTGCCAGCAGCTCTAATGGGGGCCACCAGCCCCAGCATTTT. The full variable domain, in which reference TRBV7-2 and TRBJ1-5 provide the parts outside the CDR3, is GAGVSQSPSNKVTEKGKDVELRCDPISGHTALYWYRQSLGQGLEFLIYFQGNSAPDKSGLPSDRFSAERTGGSVSTLTIQRTQQEDSAVYLCASSSNGGHQPQHFGDGTRLSIL.

The rearrangement links TRBV7-9 to TRBJ2-1; D gene ambiguous. The CDR3 covers 11 residues. The germline CDR1 and CDR2 sequences are SEHNR and FQNEAQ (reference sequence). Trimming shortened V by 8 bases and J by 7 bases, and 9 bases separated the two germline ends. DNA for the CDR3: TGTGCCAGCGCCGACCGGAATGAGCAGTTCTTC. This encodes CASADRNEQFF.

CDR3 coding DNA: TGTGCCAGCAGCGTATCATTTGCGGGAGGGCCTATCACCGGGGAGCTGTTTTTT. It codes for CASSVSFAGGPITGELFF. V usage is TRBV9 and J usage is TRBJ2-2; 9 bases are shared with TRBD2. The CDR3 is 18 amino acids. Trimming at V came to 1 base and at J to 4 bases, leaving 11 bases not matched to a gene. CDR1 and CDR2 (germline): SGDLS, YYNGEE.

This clone appeared a few times. The V gene is TRBV27, the J gene TRBJ2-7, with D possibly TRBD2 on 6 matching bases. Germline CDR1 and CDR2: MNHEY and SMNVEV (reference sequence). V dropped 6 bases and J dropped 6 bases, with 15 bases sitting between them. The CDR3 consists of 13 residues. The CDR3 nucleotides are TGTGCCAGCAGCCTAGGGTGGGACTCCGAGCAGTACTTC. Translation: CASSLGWDSEQYF.

The sample holds one count of this clone. A read error may produce the germline difference seen at one junction end. The chain joins TRBV7-7 to TRBJ2-2; TRBD2 matches at 10 bases. Germline CDR1 is SSHAT and CDR2 is FNYEAQ (reference sequence). The CDR3 consists of 16 residues. The CDR3 is CASSRGLAANTGELFF. DNA of the CDR3: TGTGCTAGCAGCAGAGGACTAGCGGCGAACACCGGGGAGCTGTTTTTT. Full variable domain (outside the CDR3, taken from reference TRBV7-7 and TRBJ2-2): GAGVSQSPRYKVTKRGQDVTLRCDPISSHATLYWYQQALGQGPEFLTYFNYEAQPDKSGLPSDRFSAERPEGSISTLTIQRTEQRDSAMYRCASSRGLAANTGELFFGEGSRLTVL.

This clone was recorded a few times. V usage is TRBV4-2 and J usage is TRBJ2-6; TRBD2 matches at 13 bases. V trimming: 2 bases; J trimming: 2 bases; junction bases outside the gene matches: 9. The CDR3 has 20 residues. Germline V gives CDR1 LGHNA, CDR2 YNFKEQ. This CDR3 is CASSQLPGLAGTAGANVLTF. As DNA, the CDR3 is TGTGCCAGCAGCCAATTGCCGGGACTAGCGGGAACTGCTGGGGCCAACGTCCTGACTTTC.

This clone was observed a few times. This chain's CDR3 is CAWSVRPRTGGHYTF. CDR3 in DNA: TGTGCCTGGAGTGTAAGGCCCCGGACAGGGGGTCACTACACCTTC. The V and J genes are TRBV30 and TRBJ1-2; 10 bases fit TRBD1. The CDR3 sequence is 15 residues long. The V segment lost 0 bases and the J segment 10 bases; nucleotides outside the gene matches: 11. Germline assignment: CDR1 GTSNPN and CDR2 SVGIG (reference sequence). Drawing the rest from reference TRBV30 and TRBJ1-2, the complete variable domain is SQTIHQWPATLVQPVGSPLSLECTVEGTSNPNLYWYRQAAGRGLQLLFYSVGIGQISSEVPQNLSASRPQDRQFILSSKKLLLSDSGFYLCAWSVRPRTGGHYTFGSGTRLTVV.

The genes are TRBV28 and TRBJ2-1, with D uncertain. Trimming pared 5 bases from V and 7 bases from J, leaving 12 bases between. The CDR3 totals 13 residues. Germline CDR1 MDHEN, CDR2 SYDVKM. The CDR3 sequence is CASSNPRGNEQFF. For the CDR3, the DNA is TGTGCCAGCAGTAACCCCCGCGGAAATGAGCAGTTCTTC.

The V gene is TRBV28, the J gene TRBJ1-2; D not resolved. This CDR3 is 13 amino acids long. CDR1 MDHEN and CDR2 SYDVKM come from the germline V gene. V gave up 7 bases and J gave up 5 bases, with 14 bases separating them. The CDR3 coding sequence is TGTGCCAGCACGTCCCCCCCCTGGTATGGCTACACCTTC. Translating gives CASTSPPWYGYTF.

The genes are TRBV15 and TRBJ2-3; 7 bases are a match to TRBD1. CDR1 and CDR2 from the germline V gene are LNHNV and YYDKDF (reference sequence). This CDR3 has 17 amino acids. The trim removed 2 bases at V and 2 bases at J, leaving 10 bases unmatched. The CDR3 DNA reads TGTGCCACCAGCAGAAGACCGGGACAGACAAACACAGATACGCAGTATTTT. Protein product: CATSRRPGQTNTDTQYF. The variable domain in full, completed from reference TRBV15 and TRBJ2-3, reads DAMVIQNPRYQVTQFGKPVTLSCSQTLNHNVMYWYQQKSSQAPKLLFHYYDKDFNNEADTPDNFQSRRPNTSFCFLDIRSPGLGDTAMYLCATSRRPGQTNTDTQYFGPGTRLTVL.

The rearrangement joins TRBV29-1 to TRBJ2-7, with a weak D call TRBD1 (6 bases). CDR1 is SQVTM, CDR2 ANQGSEA, per germline. Trimming pared 4 bases from V and 4 bases from J, leaving 23 bases between. The CDR3 is made up of 16 amino acids. In DNA form, the CDR3 reads TGCAGCGTTGTCGTTGTGATAAGCAGGGGACCGTACGAGCAGTACTTC. As protein: CSVVVVISRGPYEQYF.

The V and J genes are TRBV30 and TRBJ2-3, with 13 nucleotides matching TRBD2. Per germline, CDR1 GTSNPN and CDR2 SVGIG (reference sequence). Unmatched junction bases numbered 8, after V lost 5 bases and J lost 0 bases. The CDR3 sequence is 17 residues long. CDR3 in amino acids: CAWSLGLAGFSTDTQYF. The CDR3, as DNA: TGTGCCTGGTCTCTGGGACTAGCGGGGTTTAGCACAGATACGCAGTATTTT.

This chain links TRBV7-3 with TRBJ2-5; 13 positions match TRBD2. With V trimmed by 5 bases and J by 5 bases, 11 bases remained unmatched. Per germline, CDR1 SGHTA and CDR2 FQGTGA. The CDR3 has 17 residues. CDR3 loop: CASSPTGLAGAPETQYF. The CDR3 DNA is TGTGCCAGCAGCCCAACCGGACTAGCGGGAGCACCTGAGACCCAGTACTTC.

In its sample, this clone was seen a few times. A read error may account for a junction end that differs from germline. The J gene is TRBJ1-5, the V gene TRBV20-1, with D uncertain. The germline gives CDR1 DFQATT, CDR2 SNEGSKA (reference sequence). The CDR3 length is 10 residues. The CDR3 nucleotides are TGCAGTGCTAGAGATCAGTCCCAGCATTTT. It specifies CSARDQSQHF.

V and J are TRBV7-2 and TRBJ1-2; D is unclear. The length of the CDR3 is 13 residues. Germline loops: CDR1 SGHTA, CDR2 FQGNSA. V was shortened by 8 bases and J by 2 bases, with 12 bases between the two germline ends. CDR3 protein: CASGVGRNYGYTF. The DNA of the CDR3 is TGTGCCAGCGGGGTTGGGCGGAACTATGGCTACACCTTC.

The CDR3 is CASGSSTDTQYF. In DNA, the CDR3 is TGTGCCAGCGGGTCCAGCACAGATACGCAGTATTTT. V is TRBV6-5 and J is TRBJ2-3, with unresolved D. The CDR3 runs to 12 residues. Germline V gene data show CDR1 as MNHEY and CDR2 as SVGAGI. Trimming stripped 8 bases from V and 0 bases from J, with 6 bases between.

This clone was counted once. The chain recombines TRBV9 with TRBJ2-5, with D hard to call. The V gene lost 0 bases and the J gene lost 4 bases, with 7 bases spanning the gap. Germline V gene lookup returns CDR1 SGDLS and CDR2 YYNGEE. The CDR3 runs 13 residues. For the CDR3, the DNA is TGTGCCAGCAGCGTAGGATTCCGAGAGACCCAGTACTTC. Translation: CASSVGFRETQYF.

This chain joins TRBV5-1 and TRBJ2-1; D tentatively reads TRBD1 or TRBD2 (5 bases each). The CDR3 has 15 amino acids. Germline V CDR1 and CDR2: SGHRS, YFSETQ. Trimming took 2 bases from V and 7 from J, leaving 16 bases between them. The CDR3 DNA is TGCGCCAGCAGCTTCGGGACGGTAGTTAATAATGAGCAGTTCTTC. Translating it yields CASSFGTVVNNEQFF.

V usage is TRBV7-9 and J usage is TRBJ1-3; D call uncertain. The CDR3 contains 13 residues. Deletions cut 4 bases from V and 4 bases from J, with 8 bases between. The germline V gene has CDR1 SEHNR and CDR2 FQNEAQ (reference sequence). The chain's CDR3 is CASSSHPGNTIYF. For the CDR3, the DNA is TGTGCCAGCAGCTCCCACCCGGGAAACACCATATATTTT.

This clone was recorded only once. The gene calls are TRBV25-1 and TRBJ2-1; maybe TRBD2 (7 bases). In germline, CDR1 is MGHDK, CDR2 SYGVNS. This CDR3 has 17 amino acids. Between the trimmed V and J ends, which lost 5 bases and 4 bases, there was a span of 21 bases. CDR3 in DNA: TGTGCCAGCAGTACCCTTAAGGGGGAGGGCCGGTACAATGAGCAGTTCTTC. Translated, it gives CASSTLKGEGRYNEQFF.

This clone is a singleton in its sample. The DNA of the CDR3 is TGTGCCAGCAGCTTAGAGGCAGGGTCCAAAAACATTCAGTACTTC. Translated, it gives CASSLEAGSKNIQYF. V gene TRBV7-8 combines with J gene TRBJ2-4; D is possibly TRBD1 (5 bases). Trimming shortened V by 1 base and J by 2 bases, and 9 bases separated the two germline ends. Germline loops: CDR1 SGHVS, CDR2 FQNEAQ. This CDR3 spans 15 amino acids.

This chain joins TRBV18 and TRBJ2-7; D possibly matches TRBD1 or TRBD2 (5 bases each). The CDR3 has 12 residues. Trimming removed 2 bases from V and 6 bases from J, with 8 bases in between. From germline, CDR1 is KGHSH and CDR2 LQKENI. CDR3 loop: CASSPVGPEQYF. The CDR3 DNA follows: TGTGCCAGCTCACCAGTGGGACCCGAGCAGTACTTC.

This clone showed up just a few times. This sequence joins TRBV27 and TRBJ2-2, with TRBD2 as a possible D gene (6 bases). Germline CDR1 and CDR2: MNHEY and SMNVEV (reference sequence). Trimming took 2 bases from V and 4 from J, leaving 11 bases between them. This CDR3 contains 15 residues. CDR3 sequence (DNA): TGTGCCAGCAGTTTACGGCTAGCGAGCACCGGGGAGCTGTTTTTT. Protein: CASSLRLASTGELFF.